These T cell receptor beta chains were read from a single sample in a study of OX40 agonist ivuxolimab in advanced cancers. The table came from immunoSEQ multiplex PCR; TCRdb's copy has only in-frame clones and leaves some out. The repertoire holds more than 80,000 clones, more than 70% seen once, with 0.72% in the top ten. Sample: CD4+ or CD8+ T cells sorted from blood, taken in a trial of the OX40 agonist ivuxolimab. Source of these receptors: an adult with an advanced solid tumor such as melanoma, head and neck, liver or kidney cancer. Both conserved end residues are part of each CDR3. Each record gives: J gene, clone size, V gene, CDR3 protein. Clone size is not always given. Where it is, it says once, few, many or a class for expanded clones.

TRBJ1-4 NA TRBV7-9 CASSLTATNEKLFF
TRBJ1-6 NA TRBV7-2 CASSLKPGRNSPLHF
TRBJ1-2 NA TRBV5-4 CASSLETGNGYTF
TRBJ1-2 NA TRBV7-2 CASSLAAGDSYGYTF
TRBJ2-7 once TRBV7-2 CASSLEWTSGPHEQYF
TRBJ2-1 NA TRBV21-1 CASSVERSDPEPPYNEQFF
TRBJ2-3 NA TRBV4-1 CASSHTDTQYF
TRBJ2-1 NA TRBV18 CASSPRQGYNEQFF
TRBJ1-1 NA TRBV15 CATSRGHRDGTEAFF
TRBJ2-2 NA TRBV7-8 CASSLRTATAGELFF
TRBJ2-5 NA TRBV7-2 CASSLAASGGAGETQYF
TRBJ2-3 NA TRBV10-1 CASSDPGTGSTDTQYF
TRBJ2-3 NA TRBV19 CATSGGGGGLDTDTQYF
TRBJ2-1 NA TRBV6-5 CASKVTGHNEQFF
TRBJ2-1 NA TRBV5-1 CASSHGLAGSSYNEQFF
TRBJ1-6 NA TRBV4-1 CASSQDVPRVLTLHF
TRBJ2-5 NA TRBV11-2 CASSLGQGETQYF
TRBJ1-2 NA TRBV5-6 CASSLGVQSYGYTF
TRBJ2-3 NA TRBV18 CASSPSGTDTQYF
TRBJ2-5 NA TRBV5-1 CASSPRTQETQYF
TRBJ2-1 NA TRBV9 CASSPFPGLAGSAYNEQFF
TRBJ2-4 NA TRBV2 CASSVAKNIQYF
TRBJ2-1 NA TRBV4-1 CASSQPGLAGGGDYNEQFF